This T cell receptor (beta chain) originates from a study of blood T cell repertoires in COVID-19. Study as a whole: The study drew acute and convalescent COVID-19 samples from the United States, Italy and Spain. The cDNA or gDNA used as material had been derived from T cells, B-cell-depleted T cells, or PBMCs.

Per the study methods: It was from reference gene primer amplification that nucleated cell counts were estimated. Profiled with immunoSEQ multiplex PCR; TCRdb holds only in-frame clones, not every one. V, J and clone size were drawn from that table, and D and trimming were deduced from the DNA. The sample includes some 100,000 clones, about 85% of them seen just once. The CDR3 consists of 14 residues. CDR1 is SGHTA, CDR2 FQGNSA, per germline. V was cut by 5 bases and J by 1 base, with 11 bases left in between. This chain joins TRBV7-2 and TRBJ1-1; D is ambiguous. Source material: peripheral blood. This sequence was found in a human donor in a cohort sampled during active COVID-19. The CDR3 DNA sequence: TGTGCCAGCAGCCCGACGACTACGAACACTGAAGCTTTCTTT. Protein sequence: CASSPTTTNTEAFF. The variable domain in full, completed from reference TRBV7-2 and TRBJ1-1, reads GAGVSQSPSNKVTEKGKDVELRCDPISGHTALYWYRQSLGQGLEFLIYFQGNSAPDKSGLPSDRFSAERTGGSVSTLTIQRTQQEDSAVYLCASSPTTTNTEAFFGQGTRLTVV.